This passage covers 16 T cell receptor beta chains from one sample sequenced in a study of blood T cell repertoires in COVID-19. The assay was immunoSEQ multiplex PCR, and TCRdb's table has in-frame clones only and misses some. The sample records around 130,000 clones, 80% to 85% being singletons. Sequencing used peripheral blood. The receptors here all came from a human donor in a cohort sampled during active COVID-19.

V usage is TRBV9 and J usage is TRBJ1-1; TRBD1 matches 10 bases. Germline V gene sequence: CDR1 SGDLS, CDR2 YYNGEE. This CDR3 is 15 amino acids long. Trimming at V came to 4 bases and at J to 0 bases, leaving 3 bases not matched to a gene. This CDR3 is CASSLGQGLNTEAFF. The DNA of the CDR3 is TGTGCCAGCAGCCTGGGACAGGGGTTGAACACTGAAGCTTTCTTT. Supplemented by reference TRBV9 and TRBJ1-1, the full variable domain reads DSGVTQTPKHLITATGQRVTLRCSPRSGDLSVYWYQQSLDQGLQFLIQYYNGEERAKGNILERFSAQQFPDLHSELNLSSLELGDSALYFCASSLGQGLNTEAFFGQGTRLTVV.

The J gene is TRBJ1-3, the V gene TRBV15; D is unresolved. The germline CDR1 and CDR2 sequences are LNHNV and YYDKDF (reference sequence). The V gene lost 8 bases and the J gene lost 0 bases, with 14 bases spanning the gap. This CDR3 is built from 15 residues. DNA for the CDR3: TGTGCCACCCAAAGAAGTGACACCTCTGGAAACACCATATATTTT. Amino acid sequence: CATQRSDTSGNTIYF.

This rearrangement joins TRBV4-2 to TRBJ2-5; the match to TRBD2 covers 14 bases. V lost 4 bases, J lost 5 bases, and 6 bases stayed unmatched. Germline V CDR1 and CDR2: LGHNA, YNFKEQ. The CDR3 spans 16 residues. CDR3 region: CASSLLTSGGGETQYF. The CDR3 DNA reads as TGTGCCAGCAGCCTCCTGACTAGCGGGGGGGGTGAGACCCAGTACTTC.

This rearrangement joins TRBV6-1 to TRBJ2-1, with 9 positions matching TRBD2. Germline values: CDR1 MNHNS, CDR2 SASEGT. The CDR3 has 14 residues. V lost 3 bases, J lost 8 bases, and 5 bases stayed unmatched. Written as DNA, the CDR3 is TGTGCCAGCAGTGACGGCGGGGGGGCAGATGAGCAGTTCTTC. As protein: CASSDGGGADEQFF.

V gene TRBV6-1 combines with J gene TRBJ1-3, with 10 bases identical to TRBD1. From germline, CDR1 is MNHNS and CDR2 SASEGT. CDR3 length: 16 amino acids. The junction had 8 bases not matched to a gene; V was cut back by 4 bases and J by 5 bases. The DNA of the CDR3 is TGTGCCAGCAGTGCTTCCGGGACAGGGGCAAGAAACACCATATATTTT. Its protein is CASSASGTGARNTIYF.

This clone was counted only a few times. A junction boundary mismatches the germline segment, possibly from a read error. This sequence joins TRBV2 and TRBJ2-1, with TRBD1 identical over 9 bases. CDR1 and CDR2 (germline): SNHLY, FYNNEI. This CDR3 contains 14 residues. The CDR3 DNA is TGTGCCAGCAGGAAGGACAGGGGAGCCGGGTGGCCGCTCTTC. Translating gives CASRKDRGAGWPLF.

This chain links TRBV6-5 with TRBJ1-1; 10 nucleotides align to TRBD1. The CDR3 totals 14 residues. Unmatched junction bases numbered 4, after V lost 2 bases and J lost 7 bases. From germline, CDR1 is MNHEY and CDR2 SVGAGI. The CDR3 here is CASSYRQGAGEAFF. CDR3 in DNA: TGTGCCAGCAGTTACAGACAGGGGGCGGGTGAAGCTTTCTTT.

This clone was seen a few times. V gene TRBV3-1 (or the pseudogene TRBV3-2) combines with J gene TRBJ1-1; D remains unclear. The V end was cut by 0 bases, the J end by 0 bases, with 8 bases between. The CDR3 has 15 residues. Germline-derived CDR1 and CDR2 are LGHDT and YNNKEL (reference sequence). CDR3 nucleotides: TGTGCCAGCAGCCAAGATTCCCATTTGAACACTGAAGCTTTCTTT. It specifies CASSQDSHLNTEAFF.

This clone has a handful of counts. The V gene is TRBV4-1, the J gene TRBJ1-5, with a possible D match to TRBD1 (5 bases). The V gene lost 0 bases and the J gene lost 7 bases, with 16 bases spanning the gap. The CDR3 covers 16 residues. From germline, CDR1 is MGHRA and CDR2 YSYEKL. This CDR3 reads CASSQDFQGIRQPQHF. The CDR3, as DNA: TGCGCCAGCAGCCAAGATTTTCAGGGCATCCGGCAGCCCCAGCATTTT.

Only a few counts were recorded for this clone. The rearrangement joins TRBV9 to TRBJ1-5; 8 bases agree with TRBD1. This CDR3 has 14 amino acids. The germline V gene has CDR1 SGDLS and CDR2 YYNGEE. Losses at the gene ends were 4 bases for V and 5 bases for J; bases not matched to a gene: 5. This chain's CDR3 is CASSQGARDQPQHF. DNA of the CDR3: TGTGCCAGCAGCCAGGGGGCAAGAGATCAGCCCCAGCATTTT. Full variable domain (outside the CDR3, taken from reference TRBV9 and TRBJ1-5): DSGVTQTPKHLITATGQRVTLRCSPRSGDLSVYWYQQSLDQGLQFLIQYYNGEERAKGNILERFSAQQFPDLHSELNLSSLELGDSALYFCASSQGARDQPQHFGDGTRLSIL.

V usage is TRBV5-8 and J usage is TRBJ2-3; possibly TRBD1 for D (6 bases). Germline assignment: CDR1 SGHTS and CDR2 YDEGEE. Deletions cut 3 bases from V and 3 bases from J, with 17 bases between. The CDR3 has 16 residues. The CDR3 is CASSSSHQGPTDTQYF. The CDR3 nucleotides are TGTGCCAGCAGCTCGAGCCATCAGGGGCCTACAGATACGCAGTATTTT.

This CDR3 reads CASSKTGDTEAFF. Written as DNA, the CDR3 is TGTGCCAGCAGTAAAACAGGGGACACTGAAGCTTTCTTT. The V call is TRBV7-9, the J call TRBJ1-1, with 7 bases lining up with TRBD1. V shed 6 bases and J 3 bases; nucleotides not matched to a gene: 4. Germline V CDR1 and CDR2: SEHNR, FQNEAQ (reference sequence). CDR3 length: 13 residues.

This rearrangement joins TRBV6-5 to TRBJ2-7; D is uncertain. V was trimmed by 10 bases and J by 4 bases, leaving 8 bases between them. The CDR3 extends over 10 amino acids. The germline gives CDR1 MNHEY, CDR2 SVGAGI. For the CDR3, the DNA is TGTGCCACCCATGCGTACGAGCAGTACTTC. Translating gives CATHAYEQYF.

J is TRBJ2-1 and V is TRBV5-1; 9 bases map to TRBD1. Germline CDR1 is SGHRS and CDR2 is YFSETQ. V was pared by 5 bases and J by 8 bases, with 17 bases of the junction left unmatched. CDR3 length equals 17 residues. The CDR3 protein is CASSSNPGTGLSYEQFF. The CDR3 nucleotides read TGCGCCAGCAGTTCAAACCCCGGGACAGGGCTTTCATATGAGCAGTTCTTC.

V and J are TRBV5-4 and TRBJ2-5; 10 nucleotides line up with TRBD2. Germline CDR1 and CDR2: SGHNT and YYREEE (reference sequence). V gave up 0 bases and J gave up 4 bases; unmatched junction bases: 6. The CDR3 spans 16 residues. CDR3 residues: CASSLGTSGIVETQYF. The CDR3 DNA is TGTGCCAGCAGCTTGGGGACTAGCGGTATTGTAGAGACCCAGTACTTC.

As DNA, the CDR3 is TGCGCCAGCGCCCCTTTTCCGGGACAGGGGGCGCAGGGCACCGGGGAGCTGTTTTTT. Translating it yields CASAPFPGQGAQGTGELFF. This sequence joins TRBV5-1 and TRBJ2-2; 12 nucleotides line up with TRBD1. Germline V gives CDR1 SGHRS, CDR2 YFSETQ. V dropped 7 bases and J dropped 4; count of bases not matched to a gene: 17. The CDR3 has 19 amino acids.